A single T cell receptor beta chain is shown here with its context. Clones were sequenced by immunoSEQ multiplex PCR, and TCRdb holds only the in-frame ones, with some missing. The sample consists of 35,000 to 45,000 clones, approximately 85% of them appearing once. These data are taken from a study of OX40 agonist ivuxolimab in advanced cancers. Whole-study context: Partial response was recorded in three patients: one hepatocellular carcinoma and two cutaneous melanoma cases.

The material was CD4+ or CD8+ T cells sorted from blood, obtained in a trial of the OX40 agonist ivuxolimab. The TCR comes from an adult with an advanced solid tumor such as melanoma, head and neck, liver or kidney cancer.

DNA of the CDR3: TGTGCCAGCGGCCCCGCCGGGACCGGGGAGCTGTTTTTT. Translated, it gives CASGPAGTGELFF. J is TRBJ2-2 and V is TRBV25-1, with D hard to call. Germline V gene lookup returns CDR1 MGHDK and CDR2 SYGVNS. The CDR3 contains 13 residues. V was cut by 8 bases and J by 5 bases, with 12 bases left in between.